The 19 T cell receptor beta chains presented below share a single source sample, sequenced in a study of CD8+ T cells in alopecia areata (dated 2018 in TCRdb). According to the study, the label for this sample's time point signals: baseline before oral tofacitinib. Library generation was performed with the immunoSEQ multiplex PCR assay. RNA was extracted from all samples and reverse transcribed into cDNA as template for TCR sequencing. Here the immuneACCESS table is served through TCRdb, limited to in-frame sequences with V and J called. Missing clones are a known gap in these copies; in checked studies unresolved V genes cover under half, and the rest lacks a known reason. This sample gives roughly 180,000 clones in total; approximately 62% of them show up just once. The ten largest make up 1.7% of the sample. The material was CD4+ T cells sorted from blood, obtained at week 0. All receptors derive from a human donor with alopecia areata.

The CDR3 sequence: CAWRGAGETQYF. The CDR3 DNA sequence: TGTGCCTGGAGGGGGGCAGGTGAGACCCAGTACTTC. This chain links TRBV30 with TRBJ2-5; perhaps TRBD1 as D (6 bases). The ends were cut back, 3 bases at V and 5 bases at J, with 10 bases in the middle. CDR3 size: 12 residues. The germline V gene encodes CDR1 GTSNPN and CDR2 SVGIG (reference sequence). Supplemented by reference TRBV30 and TRBJ2-5, the full variable domain reads SQTIHQWPATLVQPVGSPLSLECTVEGTSNPNLYWYRQAAGRGLQLLFYSVGIGQISSEVPQNLSASRPQDRQFILSSKKLLLSDSGFYLCAWRGAGETQYFGPGTRLLVL.

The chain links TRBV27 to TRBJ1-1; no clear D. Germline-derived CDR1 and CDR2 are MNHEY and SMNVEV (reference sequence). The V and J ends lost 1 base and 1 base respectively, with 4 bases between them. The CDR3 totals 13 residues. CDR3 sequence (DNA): TGTGCCAGCAGTTTATTAGCGAACACTGAAGCTTTCTTT. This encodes CASSLLANTEAFF.

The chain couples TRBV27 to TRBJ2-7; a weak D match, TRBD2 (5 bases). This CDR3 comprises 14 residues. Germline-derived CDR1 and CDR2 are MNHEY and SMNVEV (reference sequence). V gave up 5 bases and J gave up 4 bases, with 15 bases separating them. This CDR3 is CASSLARDKYEQYF. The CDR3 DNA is TGTGCCAGCAGTCTAGCAAGGGATAAGTACGAGCAGTACTTC.

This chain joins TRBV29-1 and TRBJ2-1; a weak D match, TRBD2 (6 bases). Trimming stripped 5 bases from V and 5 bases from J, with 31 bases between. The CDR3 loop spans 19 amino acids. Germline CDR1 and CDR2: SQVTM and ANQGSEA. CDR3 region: CSVSRWSPNPGLLNNEQFF. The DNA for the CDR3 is TGCAGCGTTAGTAGGTGGAGCCCGAATCCGGGACTCCTCAACAATGAGCAGTTCTTC.

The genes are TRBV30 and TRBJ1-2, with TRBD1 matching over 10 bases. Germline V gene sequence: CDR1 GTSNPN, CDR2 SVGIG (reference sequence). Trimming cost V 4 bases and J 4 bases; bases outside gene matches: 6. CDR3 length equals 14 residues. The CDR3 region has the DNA TGTGCCTGGACGGGACAGGGGATAAGCTATGGCTACACCTTC. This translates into CAWTGQGISYGYTF.

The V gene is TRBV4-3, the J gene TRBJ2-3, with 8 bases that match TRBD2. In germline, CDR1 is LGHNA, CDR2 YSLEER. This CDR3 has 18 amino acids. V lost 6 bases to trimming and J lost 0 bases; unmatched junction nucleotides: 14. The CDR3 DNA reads TGCGCCAGCAGGTCCAGCCTCAGCGGGGGACCCAGCACAGATACGCAGTATTTT. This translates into CASRSSLSGGPSTDTQYF.

The CDR3 loop reads CASSRSGTSGGNEQFF. In DNA, the CDR3 is TGTGCCAGCAGCCGATCCGGGACTAGCGGCGGTAATGAGCAGTTCTTC. The V and J genes are TRBV4-2 and TRBJ2-1; 11 bases map to TRBD2. The V segment lost 4 bases and the J segment 7 bases; nucleotides outside the gene matches: 9. The CDR3 runs to 16 residues. Germline values: CDR1 LGHNA, CDR2 YNFKEQ.

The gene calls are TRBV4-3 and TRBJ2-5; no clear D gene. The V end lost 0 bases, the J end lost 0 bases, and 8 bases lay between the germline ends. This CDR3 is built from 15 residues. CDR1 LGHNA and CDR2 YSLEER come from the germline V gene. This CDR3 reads CASSQDGIDQETQYF. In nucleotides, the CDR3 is TGCGCCAGCAGCCAAGATGGTATAGACCAAGAGACCCAGTACTTC.

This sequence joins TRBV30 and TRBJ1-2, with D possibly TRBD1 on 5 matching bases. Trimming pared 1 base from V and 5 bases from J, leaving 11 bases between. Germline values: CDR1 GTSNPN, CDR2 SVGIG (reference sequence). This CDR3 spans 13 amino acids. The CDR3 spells CAWSEGATYGYTF. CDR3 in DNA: TGTGCCTGGAGTGAAGGGGCCACTTATGGCTACACCTTC.

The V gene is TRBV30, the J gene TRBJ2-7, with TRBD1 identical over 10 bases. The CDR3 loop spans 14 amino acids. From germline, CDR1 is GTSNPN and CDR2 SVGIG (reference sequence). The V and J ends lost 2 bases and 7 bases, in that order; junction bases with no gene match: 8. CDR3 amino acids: CAWSMPGQGREQYF. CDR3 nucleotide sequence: TGTGCCTGGAGTATGCCGGGACAGGGGCGAGAGCAGTACTTC.

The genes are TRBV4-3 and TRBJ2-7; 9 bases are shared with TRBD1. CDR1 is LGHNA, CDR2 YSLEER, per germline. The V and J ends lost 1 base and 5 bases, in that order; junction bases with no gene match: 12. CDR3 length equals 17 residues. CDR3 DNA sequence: TGCGCCAGCAGCCAAGTGGGAGCGGGACAGGGAAACCACGAGCAGTACTTC. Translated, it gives CASSQVGAGQGNHEQYF.

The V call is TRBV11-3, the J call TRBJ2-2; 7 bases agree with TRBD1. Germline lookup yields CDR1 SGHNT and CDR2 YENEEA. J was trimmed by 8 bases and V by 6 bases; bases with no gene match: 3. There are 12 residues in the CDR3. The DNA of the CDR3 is TGTGCCAGCAGTACAGGGGAAGGGGAGCTGTTTTTT. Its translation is CASSTGEGELFF.

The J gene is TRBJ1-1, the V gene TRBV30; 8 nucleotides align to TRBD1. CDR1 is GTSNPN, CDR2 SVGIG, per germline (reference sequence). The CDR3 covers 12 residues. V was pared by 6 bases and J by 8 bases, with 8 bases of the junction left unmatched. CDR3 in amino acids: CACDRGPGEAFF. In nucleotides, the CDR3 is TGTGCCTGCGACAGGGGACCAGGGGAAGCTTTCTTT.

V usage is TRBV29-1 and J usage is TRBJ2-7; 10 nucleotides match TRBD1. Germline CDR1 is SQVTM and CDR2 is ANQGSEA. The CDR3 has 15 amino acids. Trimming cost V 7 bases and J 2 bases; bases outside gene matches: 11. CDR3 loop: CSAKNVGTGAYEQYF. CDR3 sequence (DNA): TGCAGCGCCAAGAATGTAGGGACAGGGGCCTACGAGCAGTACTTC.

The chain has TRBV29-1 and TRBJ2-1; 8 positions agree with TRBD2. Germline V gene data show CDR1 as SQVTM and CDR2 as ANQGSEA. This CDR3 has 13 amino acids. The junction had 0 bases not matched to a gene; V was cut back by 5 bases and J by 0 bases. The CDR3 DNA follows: TGCAGCGTTAGCGGGAGCTCCTACAATGAGCAGTTCTTC. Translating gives CSVSGSSYNEQFF.

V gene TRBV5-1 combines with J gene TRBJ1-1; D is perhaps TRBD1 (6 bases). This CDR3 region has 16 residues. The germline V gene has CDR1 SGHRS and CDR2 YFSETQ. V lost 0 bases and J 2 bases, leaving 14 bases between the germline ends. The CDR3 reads CASSLEQGKFNTEAFF. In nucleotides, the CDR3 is TGCGCCAGCAGCTTGGAACAGGGCAAATTTAACACTGAAGCTTTCTTT.

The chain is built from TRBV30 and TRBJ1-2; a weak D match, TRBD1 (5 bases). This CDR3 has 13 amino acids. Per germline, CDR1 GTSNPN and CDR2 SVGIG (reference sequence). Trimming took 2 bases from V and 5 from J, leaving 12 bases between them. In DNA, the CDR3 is TGTGCCTGGAGTCCGGGGGTTCGGTATGGCTACACCTTC. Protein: CAWSPGVRYGYTF. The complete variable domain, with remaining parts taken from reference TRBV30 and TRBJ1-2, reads SQTIHQWPATLVQPVGSPLSLECTVEGTSNPNLYWYRQAAGRGLQLLFYSVGIGQISSEVPQNLSASRPQDRQFILSSKKLLLSDSGFYLCAWSPGVRYGYTFGSGTRLTVV.

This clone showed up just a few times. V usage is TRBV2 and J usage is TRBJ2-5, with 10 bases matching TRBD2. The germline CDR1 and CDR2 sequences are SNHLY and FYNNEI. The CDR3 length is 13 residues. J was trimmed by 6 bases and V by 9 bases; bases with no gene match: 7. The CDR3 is CASNPSGGQTQYF. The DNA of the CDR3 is TGTGCCAGTAATCCTAGCGGGGGACAGACCCAGTACTTC.

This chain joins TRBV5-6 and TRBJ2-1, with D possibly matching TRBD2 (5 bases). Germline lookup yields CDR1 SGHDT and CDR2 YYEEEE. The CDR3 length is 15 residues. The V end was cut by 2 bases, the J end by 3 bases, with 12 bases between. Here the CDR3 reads CASSFRTSNYNEQFF. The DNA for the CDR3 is TGTGCCAGCAGCTTCAGGACTTCCAACTACAATGAGCAGTTCTTC.